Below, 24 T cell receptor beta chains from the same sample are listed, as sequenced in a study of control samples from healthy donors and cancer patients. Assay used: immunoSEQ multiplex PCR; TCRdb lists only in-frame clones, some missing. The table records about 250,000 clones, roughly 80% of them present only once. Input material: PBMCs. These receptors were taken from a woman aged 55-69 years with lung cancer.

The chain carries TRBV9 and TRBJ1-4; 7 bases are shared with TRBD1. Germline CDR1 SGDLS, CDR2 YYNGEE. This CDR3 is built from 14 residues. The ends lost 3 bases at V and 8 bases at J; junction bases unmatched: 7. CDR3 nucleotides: TGTGCCAGCAGCGCGACAGGGACCGGCGAAAAACTGTTTTTT. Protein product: CASSATGTGEKLFF.

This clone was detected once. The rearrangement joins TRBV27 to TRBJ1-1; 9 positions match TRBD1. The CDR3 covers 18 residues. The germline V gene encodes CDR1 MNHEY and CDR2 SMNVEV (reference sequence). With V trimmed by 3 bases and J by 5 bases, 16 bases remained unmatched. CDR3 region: CASSFIFLGTGRRTEAFF. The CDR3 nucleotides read TGTGCCAGCAGTTTCATATTCCTAGGGACAGGGAGGAGAACTGAAGCTTTCTTT.

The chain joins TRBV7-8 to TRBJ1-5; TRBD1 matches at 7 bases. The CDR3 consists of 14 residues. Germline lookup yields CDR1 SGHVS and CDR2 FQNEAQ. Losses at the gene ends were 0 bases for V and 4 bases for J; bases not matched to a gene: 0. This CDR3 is CASSLAQGNQPQHF. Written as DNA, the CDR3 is TGTGCCAGCAGCTTAGCACAGGGGAATCAGCCCCAGCATTTT. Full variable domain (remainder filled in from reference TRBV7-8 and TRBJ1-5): GAGVSQSPRYKVAKRGQDVALRCDPISGHVSLFWYQQALGQGPEFLTYFQNEAQLDKSGLPSDRFFAERPEGSVSTLKIQRTQQEDSAVYLCASSLAQGNQPQHFGDGTRLSIL.

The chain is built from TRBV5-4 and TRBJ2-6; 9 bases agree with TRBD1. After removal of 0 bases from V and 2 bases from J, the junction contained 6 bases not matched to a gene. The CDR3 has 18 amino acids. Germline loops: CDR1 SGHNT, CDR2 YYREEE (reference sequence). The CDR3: CASSLGQGVATGANVLTF. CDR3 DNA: TGTGCCAGCAGCTTGGGACAGGGGGTCGCAACTGGGGCCAACGTCCTGACTTTC.

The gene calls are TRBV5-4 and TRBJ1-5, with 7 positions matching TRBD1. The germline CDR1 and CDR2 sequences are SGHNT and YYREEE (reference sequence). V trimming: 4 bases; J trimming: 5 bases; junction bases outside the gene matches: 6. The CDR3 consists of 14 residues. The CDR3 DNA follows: TGTGCCAGCAGCCGCGGGACAGACGATCAGCCCCAGCATTTT. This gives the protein CASSRGTDDQPQHF.

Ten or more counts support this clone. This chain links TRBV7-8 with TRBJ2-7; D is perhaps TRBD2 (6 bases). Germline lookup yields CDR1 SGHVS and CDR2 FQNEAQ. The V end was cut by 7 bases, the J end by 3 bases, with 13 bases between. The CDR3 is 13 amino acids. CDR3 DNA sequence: TGTGCCAGCAACTTGCGGGGCCTCTACGAGCAGTACTTC. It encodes CASNLRGLYEQYF.

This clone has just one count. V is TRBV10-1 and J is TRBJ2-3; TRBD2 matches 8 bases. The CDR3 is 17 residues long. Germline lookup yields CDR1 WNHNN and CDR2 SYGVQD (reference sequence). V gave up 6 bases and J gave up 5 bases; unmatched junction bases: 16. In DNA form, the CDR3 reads TGCGCCAGCAGCCGAGGCGGTACCGGGGGGGGCCAAGATACGCAGTATTTT. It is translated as CASSRGGTGGGQDTQYF.

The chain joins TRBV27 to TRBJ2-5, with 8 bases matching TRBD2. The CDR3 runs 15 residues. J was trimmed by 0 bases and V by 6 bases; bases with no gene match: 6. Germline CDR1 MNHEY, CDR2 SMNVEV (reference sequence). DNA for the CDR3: TGTGCCAGCAGATTAGCGGGGACGTACCAAGAGACCCAGTACTTC. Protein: CASRLAGTYQETQYF.

CDR3 bases: TGTGCCAGCGACGGCCGTAATGAAAAACTGTTTTTT. Encoded protein: CASDGRNEKLFF. The chain recombines TRBV28 with TRBJ1-4, with no clear D. Trimming removed 8 bases from V and 4 bases from J, with 8 bases in between. The CDR3 spans 12 residues. The germline gives CDR1 MDHEN, CDR2 SYDVKM.

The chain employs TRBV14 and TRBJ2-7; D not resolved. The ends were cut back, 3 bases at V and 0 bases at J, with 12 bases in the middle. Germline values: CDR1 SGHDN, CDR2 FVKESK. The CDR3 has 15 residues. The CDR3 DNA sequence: TGTGCCAGCAGCCATCGGGCCGTCCTCTCCTACGAGCAGTACTTC. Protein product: CASSHRAVLSYEQYF. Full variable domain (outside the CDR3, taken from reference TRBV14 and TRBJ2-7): EAGVTQFPSHSVIEKGQTVTLRCDPISGHDNLYWYRRVMGKEIKFLLHFVKESKQDESGMPNNRFLAERTGGTYSTLKVQPAELEDSGVYFCASSHRAVLSYEQYFGPGTRLTVT.

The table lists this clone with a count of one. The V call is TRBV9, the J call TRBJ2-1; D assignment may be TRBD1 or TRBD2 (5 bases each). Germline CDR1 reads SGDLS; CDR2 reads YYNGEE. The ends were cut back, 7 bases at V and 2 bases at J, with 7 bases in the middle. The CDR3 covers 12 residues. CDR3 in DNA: TGTGCCAGCGGGGACCCCTACAATGAGCAGTTCTTC. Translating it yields CASGDPYNEQFF.

The CDR3 DNA reads as TGTGCCAGCAGCTTAGGCGGACACCGGGAGGGCTACGAGCAGTACTTC. Translated: CASSLGGHREGYEQYF. The rearrangement links TRBV7-6 to TRBJ2-7; 8 bases map to TRBD2. This CDR3 has 16 residues. V was clipped by 1 base and J by 3 bases; unmatched bases: 8. The germline gives CDR1 SGHVS, CDR2 FNYEAQ.

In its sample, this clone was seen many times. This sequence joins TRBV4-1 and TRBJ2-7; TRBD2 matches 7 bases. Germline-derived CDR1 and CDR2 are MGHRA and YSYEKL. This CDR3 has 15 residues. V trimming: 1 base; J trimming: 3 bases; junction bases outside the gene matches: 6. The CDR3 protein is CASSQAPGLLYEQYF. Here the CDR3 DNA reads TGCGCCAGCAGCCAAGCTCCGGGACTACTCTACGAGCAGTACTTC.

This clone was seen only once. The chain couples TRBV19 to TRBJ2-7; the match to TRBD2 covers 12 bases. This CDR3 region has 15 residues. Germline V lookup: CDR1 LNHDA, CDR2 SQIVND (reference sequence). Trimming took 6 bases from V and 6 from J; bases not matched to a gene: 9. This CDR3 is CASSATSGRTSEQYF. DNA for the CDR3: TGTGCCAGTAGCGCAACTAGCGGGAGGACCTCCGAGCAGTACTTC. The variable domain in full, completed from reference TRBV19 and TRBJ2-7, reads DGGITQSPKYLFRKEGQNVTLSCEQNLNHDAMYWYRQDPGQGLRLIYYSQIVNDFQKGDIAEGYSVSREKKESFPLTVTSAQKNPTAFYLCASSATSGRTSEQYFGPGTRLTVT.

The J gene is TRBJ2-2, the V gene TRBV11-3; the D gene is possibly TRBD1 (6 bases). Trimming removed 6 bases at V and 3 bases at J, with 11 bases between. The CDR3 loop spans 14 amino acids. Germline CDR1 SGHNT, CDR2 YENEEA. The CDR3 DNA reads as TGTGCCAGCAGGAGGGCAGGGGACACCGGGGAGCTGTTTTTT. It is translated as CASRRAGDTGELFF. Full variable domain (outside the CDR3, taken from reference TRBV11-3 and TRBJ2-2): EAGVVQSPRYKIIEKKQPVAFWCNPISGHNTLYWYLQNLGQGPELLIRYENEEAVDDSQLPKDRFSAERLKGVDSTLKIQPAELGDSAVYLCASRRAGDTGELFFGEGSRLTVL.

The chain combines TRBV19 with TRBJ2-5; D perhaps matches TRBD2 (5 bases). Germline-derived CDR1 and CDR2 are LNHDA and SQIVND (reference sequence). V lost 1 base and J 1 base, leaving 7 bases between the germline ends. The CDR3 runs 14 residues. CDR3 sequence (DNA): TGTGCCAGTAGTATAGGTGGACTCCAAGAGACCCAGTACTTC. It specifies CASSIGGLQETQYF.

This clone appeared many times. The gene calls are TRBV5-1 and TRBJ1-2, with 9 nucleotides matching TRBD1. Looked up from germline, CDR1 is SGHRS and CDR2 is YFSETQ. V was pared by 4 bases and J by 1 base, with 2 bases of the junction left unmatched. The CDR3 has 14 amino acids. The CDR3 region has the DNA TGCGCCAGCAGCGCGGACAGGGGTAACTATGGCTACACCTTC. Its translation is CASSADRGNYGYTF.

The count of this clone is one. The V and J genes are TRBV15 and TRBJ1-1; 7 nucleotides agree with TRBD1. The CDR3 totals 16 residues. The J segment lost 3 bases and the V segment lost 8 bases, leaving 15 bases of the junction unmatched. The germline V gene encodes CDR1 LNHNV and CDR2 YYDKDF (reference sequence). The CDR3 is CATSSGQRPFDTEAFF. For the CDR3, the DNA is TGTGCCACCTCCTCGGGACAGAGACCTTTCGACACTGAAGCTTTCTTT.

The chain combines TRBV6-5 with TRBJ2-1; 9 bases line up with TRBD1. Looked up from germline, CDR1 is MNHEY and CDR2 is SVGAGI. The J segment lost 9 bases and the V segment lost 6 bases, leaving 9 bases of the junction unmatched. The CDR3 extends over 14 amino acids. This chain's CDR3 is CASRLGQGNGEQFF. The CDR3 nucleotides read TGTGCCAGCAGGCTCGGACAGGGGAACGGTGAGCAGTTCTTC.

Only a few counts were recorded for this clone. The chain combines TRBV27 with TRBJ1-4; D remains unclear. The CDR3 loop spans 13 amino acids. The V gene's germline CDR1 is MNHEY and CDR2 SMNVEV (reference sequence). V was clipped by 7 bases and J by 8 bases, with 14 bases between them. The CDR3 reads CASKEGNGEKLFF. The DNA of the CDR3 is TGTGCCAGCAAAGAGGGTAATGGGGAAAAACTGTTTTTT.

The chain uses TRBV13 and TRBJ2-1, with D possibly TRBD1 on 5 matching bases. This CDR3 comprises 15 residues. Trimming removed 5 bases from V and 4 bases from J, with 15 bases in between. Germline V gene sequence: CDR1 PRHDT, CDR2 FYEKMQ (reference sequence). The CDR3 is CASSQGSTRYNEQFF. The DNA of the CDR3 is TGTGCCAGCAGCCAGGGATCCACGCGGTACAATGAGCAGTTCTTC.

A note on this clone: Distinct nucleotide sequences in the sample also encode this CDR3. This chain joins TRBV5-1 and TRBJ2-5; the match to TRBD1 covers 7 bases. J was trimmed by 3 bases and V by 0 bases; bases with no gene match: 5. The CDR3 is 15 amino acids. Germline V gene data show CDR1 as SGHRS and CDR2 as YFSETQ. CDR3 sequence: CASSLVGTGEETQYF. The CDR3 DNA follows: TGCGCCAGCAGCTTGGTGGGCACAGGGGAAGAGACCCAGTACTTC.

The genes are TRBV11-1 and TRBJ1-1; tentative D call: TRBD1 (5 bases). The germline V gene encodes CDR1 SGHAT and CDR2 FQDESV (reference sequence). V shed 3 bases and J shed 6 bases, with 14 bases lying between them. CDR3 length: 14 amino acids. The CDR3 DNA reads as TGTGCCAGCAGCTTCGGGCAGGGTATGCCTGAAGCTTTCTTT. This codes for CASSFGQGMPEAFF. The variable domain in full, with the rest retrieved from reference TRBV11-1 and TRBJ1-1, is EAEVAQSPRYKITEKSQAVAFWCDPISGHATLYWYRQILGQGPELLVQFQDESVVDDSQLPKDRFSAERLKGVDSTLKIQPAELGDSAMYLCASSFGQGMPEAFFGQGTRLTVV.

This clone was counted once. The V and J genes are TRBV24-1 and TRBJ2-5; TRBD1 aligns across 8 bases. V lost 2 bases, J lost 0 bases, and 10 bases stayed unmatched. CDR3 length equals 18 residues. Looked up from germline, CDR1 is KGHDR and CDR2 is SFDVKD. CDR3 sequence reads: CATSDSPGQAFYQETQYF. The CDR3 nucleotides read TGTGCCACCAGTGATTCCCCGGGACAGGCCTTCTACCAAGAGACCCAGTACTTC.